This T cell receptor beta chain was sequenced for a study of cytomegalovirus exposure and HLA in healthy donors. The CDR3 is 14 amino acids. V gave up 3 bases and J gave up 7 bases, with 16 bases separating them. Germline CDR1 is SGHTS and CDR2 is YDEGEE. PCR used 60 Vbeta primers and 13 Jbeta primers. Assay used: immunoSEQ multiplex PCR; TCRdb lists only in-frame clones, some missing. The sample consists of roughly 100,000 clones, 83% of them appearing once. The receptor's source is a man aged 35 to 55 in good health and CMV-seronegative. Sequencing was carried out using PBMCs. The chain joins TRBV5-8 to TRBJ1-2; D not resolved. For the CDR3, the DNA is TGTGCCAGCAGCTGGGTGAGAGGGCCTAGTGGCTACACCTTC. The encoded protein is CASSWVRGPSGYTF.